The 19 T cell receptor beta chains reported below all come from one sample, sequenced in a study of T cell repertoires in cytomegalovirus infection. Antigens for these TCRs are unknown. TCRdb ran MiXCR on the reads and lists one entry per CDR3 protein. The sample lists some 900,000 distinct CDR3 sequences, about 31% seen once, with around an eighth in the top ten. The sequenced sample was cultured CD8+ T cells from PBMCs, obtained from culture after CMV antigen stimulation. The receptors originated from a human donor in good health (CMV status not recorded). Some clones in this sample may be carry-over from other donors' samples.

The rearrangement uses TRBV14 and TRBJ1-1; TRBD1 might be the D (5 bases). V was cut by 2 bases and J by 0 bases, with 10 bases left in between. The CDR3 is 15 residues long. Germline assignment: CDR1 SGHDN and CDR2 FVKESK. The CDR3 here is CASSQRGGLNTEAFF. CDR3 bases: TGTGCCAGCAGCCAACGGGGCGGATTGAACACTGAAGCTTTCTTT.

The J gene is TRBJ2-1, the V gene TRBV4-3; 8 bases match TRBD2. The trim removed 0 bases at V and 2 bases at J, leaving 9 bases unmatched. The germline V gene has CDR1 LGHNA and CDR2 YSLEER. The CDR3 has 18 residues. This CDR3 is CASSQDTPGSGAYNEQFF. CDR3 sequence (DNA): TGCGCCAGCAGCCAAGATACCCCTGGTAGCGGGGCCTACAATGAGCAGTTCTTC.

This clonotype turned up a few times. The gene calls are TRBV19 and TRBJ1-5; no firm D call. Trimming removed 2 bases from V and 0 bases from J, with 11 bases in between. This CDR3 contains 16 residues. Germline CDR1 LNHDA, CDR2 SQIVND (reference sequence). CDR3 coding DNA: TGTGCCAGTAGTATACCTTCCCAGTATAGCAATCAGCCCCAGCATTTT. Residues: CASSIPSQYSNQPQHF.

The V and J genes are TRBV29-1 and TRBJ2-7; perhaps TRBD2 as D (7 bases). The CDR3 is 13 amino acids. CDR1 SQVTM and CDR2 ANQGSEA come from the germline V gene. Trimming stripped 4 bases from V and 7 bases from J, with 17 bases between. This chain's CDR3 is CSVVAGAPMEQYF. Written as DNA, the CDR3 is TGCAGCGTTGTGGCGGGGGCCCCAATGGAGCAGTACTTC.

This clonotype was counted only a few times. This chain joins TRBV11-3 and TRBJ2-2; 9 nucleotides agree with TRBD1. The germline gives CDR1 SGHNT, CDR2 YENEEA. The CDR3 covers 16 residues. Trimming at V came to 5 bases and at J to 4 bases, leaving 8 bases not matched to a gene. The CDR3 DNA reads TGTGCCAGCAGCCCCCCAACAGGGGGCTTCACCGGGGAGCTGTTTTTT. Its protein is CASSPPTGGFTGELFF.

V gene TRBV10-3 combines with J gene TRBJ1-2; no clear D. Germline lookup yields CDR1 ENHRY and CDR2 SYGVKD. The V end lost 6 bases, the J end lost 8 bases, and 10 bases lay between the germline ends. This CDR3 region has 11 residues. The CDR3 reads CAIRGVGGYTF. Written as DNA, the CDR3 is TGTGCCATCAGGGGCGTGGGAGGCTACACCTTC.

The gene calls are TRBV20-1 and TRBJ1-1; D gene ambiguous. The CDR3 has 13 residues. CDR1 and CDR2 from the germline V gene are DFQATT and SNEGSKA (reference sequence). The ends were cut back, 6 bases at V and 4 bases at J, with 15 bases in the middle. CDR3 residues: CSAPAGSGTEAFF. CDR3 coding DNA: TGCAGTGCCCCGGCGGGGTCCGGCACTGAAGCTTTCTTT.

The chain joins TRBV27 to TRBJ1-1, with D perhaps matching TRBD1 (5 bases). CDR3 length equals 14 residues. The V end was cut by 2 bases, the J end by 4 bases, with 11 bases between. Germline V gives CDR1 MNHEY, CDR2 SMNVEV (reference sequence). The CDR3 coding sequence is TGTGCCAGCAGTTTAGGGGCTGGACTCACTGAAGCTTTCTTT. Protein: CASSLGAGLTEAFF.

This clonotype was picked up many times. V gene TRBV7-2 combines with J gene TRBJ1-1; D remains unclear. Germline lookup yields CDR1 SGHTA and CDR2 FQGNSA. This CDR3 has 16 residues. Trimming cost V 2 bases and J 0 bases, with 13 bases left between them. In DNA, the CDR3 is TGTGCCAGCAGCTTACCCCGGTCAGAGATGAACACTGAAGCTTTCTTT. It yields the protein CASSLPRSEMNTEAFF.

The sample holds a few counts of this clonotype. The rearrangement joins TRBV10-3 to TRBJ2-7, with D unresolved. Trimming left V 1 base short and J 3 bases short, with 7 bases between. The germline gives CDR1 ENHRY, CDR2 SYGVKD. The CDR3 spans 13 residues. CDR3 DNA sequence: TGTGCCATCAGTGAGTTAGGCTTCTACGAGCAGTACTTC. It is translated as CAISELGFYEQYF.

This clonotype has at least ten counts. V and J are TRBV12-3 or TRBV12-4 and TRBJ1-5, with 8 nucleotides matching TRBD1. After removal of 6 bases from V and 5 bases from J, the junction contained 9 bases not matched to a gene. This CDR3 has 15 residues. In DNA, the CDR3 is TGTGCCAGCAGCCGTCGACAGGGGCTTTATCAGCCCCAGCATTTT. It specifies CASSRRQGLYQPQHF.

V gene TRBV6-2 or TRBV6-3 combines with J gene TRBJ1-3; 7 nucleotides align to TRBD1. Per the germline V gene, CDR1 is MNHEY and CDR2 is SVGEGT. V lost 6 bases, J lost 6 bases, and 11 bases stayed unmatched. The CDR3 sequence is 15 residues long. Here the CDR3 reads CASSNGDRRENTIYF. CDR3 nucleotide sequence: TGTGCCAGCAGCAACGGGGACAGACGAGAAAACACCATATATTTT.

This clonotype was found a few times. This chain connects TRBV10-3 to TRBJ1-3; D not certain. The CDR3 sequence is 16 residues long. Deletions cut 6 bases from V and 0 bases from J, with 15 bases between. CDR1 ENHRY and CDR2 SYGVKD come from the germline V gene. The CDR3 DNA is TGTGCCATCAGGAATTTCGAGCCCAGCTCTGGAAACACCATATATTTT. Translation: CAIRNFEPSSGNTIYF.

On this clonotype itself: Compared with germline, one end of the junction differs, possibly owing to a read error. The V and J genes are TRBV7-9 and TRBJ2-5, with 7 bases that match TRBD1. The V gene's germline CDR1 is SEHNR and CDR2 FQNEAQ (reference sequence). CDR3 length equals 17 residues. CDR3 region: CASSIEYGTATVATQYF. CDR3 in DNA: TGTGCTAGCAGCATAGAATACGGGACAGCTACGGTGGCGACCCAGTACTTC.

In regard to this clonotype: The junction and the germline gene differ at one end; a read error may be behind it. The chain has TRBV12-3 or TRBV12-4 and TRBJ1-5; 10 nucleotides match TRBD1. This CDR3 has 15 amino acids. DNA for the CDR3: TGTGCCAACAGTCCGGGGGACAGGGGCGATCAGCCCCAGCATTTT. Translation gives CANSPGDRGDQPQHF.

The chain carries TRBV5-4 and TRBJ1-2, with 8 bases aligning to TRBD1. The CDR3 length is 12 residues. Looked up from germline, CDR1 is SGHNT and CDR2 is YYREEE (reference sequence). V lost 3 bases and J lost 9; bases outside the gene matches: 4. CDR3 bases: TGTGCCAGCAGCTCCCAGGGGGCTCGCTACACCTTC. Translation gives CASSSQGARYTF.

A few counts support this clonotype. The chain has TRBV5-6 and TRBJ1-1; D is possibly TRBD1 (6 bases). CDR3 length: 14 amino acids. Trimming removed 4 bases at V and 3 bases at J, with 13 bases between. CDR1 is SGHDT and CDR2 is YYEEEE in the germline V gene. The CDR3 bases are TGTGCCAGCAGCGTGGGGGGCGGGCACACTGAAGCTTTCTTT. Translation gives CASSVGGGHTEAFF.

The chain combines TRBV19 with TRBJ2-6; weak D call: TRBD1 (5 bases). V lost 5 bases and J 0 bases, leaving 11 bases between the germline ends. Germline values: CDR1 LNHDA, CDR2 SQIVND (reference sequence). The CDR3 sequence is 16 residues long. The CDR3 region is CASSVGQISGANVLTF. The CDR3 nucleotides are TGTGCCAGTAGTGTTGGACAAATCTCTGGGGCCAACGTCCTGACTTTC.

At least ten counts were recorded for this clonotype. The chain uses TRBV24-1 and TRBJ1-5, with D unclear. V lost 4 bases to trimming and J lost 0 bases, with 3 bases between them. Germline V gene lookup returns CDR1 KGHDR and CDR2 SFDVKD. CDR3 length: 13 residues. The CDR3 region has the DNA TGTGCCACCAGTGAATATAGCAATCAGCCCCAGCATTTT. Protein sequence: CATSEYSNQPQHF.